This entry lists 7 T cell receptor beta chains sequenced from one sample in a study of tumor-infiltrating lymphocytes in localized non-small cell lung cancer. TCRdb keeps only in-frame clones here, not all; method: immunoSEQ multiplex PCR. Here the sample spans under 10,000 clones, more than 70% being singletons. Specimen: lung tumor tissue. These receptors originate from a human donor with non-small cell lung cancer.

CDR3 residues: CASSVGGDGNTIYF. DNA for the CDR3: TGTGCCAGCAGCGTTGGGGGGGACGGAAACACCATATATTTT. This chain links TRBV9 with TRBJ1-3; D possibly corresponds to TRBD1 (5 bases). Germline CDR1 reads SGDLS; CDR2 reads YYNGEE. V was shortened by 2 bases and J by 4 bases, with 10 bases between the two germline ends. The CDR3 is 14 amino acids.

V gene TRBV6-1 combines with J gene TRBJ1-2; D not resolved. Germline CDR1 is MNHNS and CDR2 is SASEGT. Trimming took off 8 bases at V and 1 base at J, with 5 bases between the two ends. This CDR3 is 11 amino acids long. CDR3 sequence (DNA): TGTGCCAGCGAACTTAACTATGGCTACACCTTC. Encoded protein: CASELNYGYTF.

This sequence joins TRBV7-3 and TRBJ2-7; 7 nucleotides agree with TRBD2. Trimming removed 5 bases from V and 0 bases from J; junction bases left unmatched: 7. The CDR3 length is 15 residues. CDR1 SGHTA and CDR2 FQGTGA come from the germline V gene. CDR3 residues: CASSTGAGPSYEQYF. CDR3 bases: TGTGCCAGCAGCACTGGAGCGGGACCCTCCTACGAGCAGTACTTC. Drawing the rest from reference TRBV7-3 and TRBJ2-7, the complete variable domain is GAGVSQTPSNKVTEKGKYVELRCDPISGHTALYWYRQSLGQGPEFLIYFQGTGAADDSGLPNDRFFAVRPEGSVSTLKIQRTERGDSAVYLCASSTGAGPSYEQYFGPGTRLTVT.

The rearrangement uses TRBV5-4 and TRBJ1-4; 8 positions match TRBD1. The length of the CDR3 is 14 residues. Germline CDR1 and CDR2: SGHNT and YYREEE (reference sequence). J gave up 5 bases and V 4 bases, and 4 bases lay outside the gene matches. The CDR3 sequence is CASSITGGNEKLFF. The CDR3 bases are TGTGCCAGCAGCATAACAGGGGGGAATGAAAAACTGTTTTTT.

The chain links TRBV6-5 to TRBJ1-1; no clear D gene. CDR1 is MNHEY, CDR2 SVGAGI, per germline. The length of the CDR3 is 14 residues. Trimming removed 4 bases from V and 7 bases from J, with 16 bases in between. As DNA, the CDR3 is TGTGCCAGCAGTTTCTCAAGGGCATTCGGTGAAGCTTTCTTT. Translated, it gives CASSFSRAFGEAFF.

The CDR3 protein is CASSLGRGQEGYTF. The CDR3 DNA reads TGTGCCAGCAGCTTAGGTAGGGGCCAGGAGGGCTACACCTTC. The rearrangement uses TRBV7-3 and TRBJ1-2; D may be TRBD1 (5 bases). Germline lookup yields CDR1 SGHTA and CDR2 FQGTGA. The CDR3 is 14 residues long. V was pared by 2 bases and J by 8 bases, with 15 bases between.

This clone is medium-sized. The rearrangement uses TRBV25-1 and TRBJ2-2; tentatively, D is TRBD1 or TRBD2 (6 bases each). V lost 6 bases to trimming and J lost 10 bases, with 15 bases between them. Germline-derived CDR1 and CDR2 are MGHDK and SYGVNS. The CDR3 contains 13 residues. CDR3 sequence reads: CASREGGGLELFF. CDR3 nucleotide sequence: TGTGCCAGCAGAGAGGGGGGAGGATTGGAGCTGTTTTTT.